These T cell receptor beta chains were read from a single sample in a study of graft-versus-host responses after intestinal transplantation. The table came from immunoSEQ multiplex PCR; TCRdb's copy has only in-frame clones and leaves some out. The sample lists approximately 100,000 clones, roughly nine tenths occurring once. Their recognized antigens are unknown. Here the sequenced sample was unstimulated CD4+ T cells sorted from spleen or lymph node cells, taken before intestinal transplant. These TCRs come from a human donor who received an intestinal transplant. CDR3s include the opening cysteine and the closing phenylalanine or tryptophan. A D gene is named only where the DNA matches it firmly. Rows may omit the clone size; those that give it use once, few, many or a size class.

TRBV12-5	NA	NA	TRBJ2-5	TGTGCTAGTGGGGAGGACAGCAAAGAGACCCAGTACTTC	CASGEDSKETQYF
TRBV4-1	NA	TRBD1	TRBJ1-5	TGCGCCAGCAGCCAAGATTGGGACAGGGCGGTTAATCAGCCCCAGCATTTT	CASSQDWDRAVNQPQHF
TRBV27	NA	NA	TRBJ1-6	TGTGCCAGCCGGGACCGGGGGTCACCCCTCCACTTT	CASRDRGSPLHF
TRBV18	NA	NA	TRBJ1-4	TGTGCCAGCTCATACCAAACAGGTTCAGGGGAAAAACTGTTTTTT	CASSYQTGSGEKLFF
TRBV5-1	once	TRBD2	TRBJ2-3	TGCGCCAGCAGCCCTAGCGGGGGGGCCCCAGATACGCAGTATTTT	CASSPSGGAPDTQYF
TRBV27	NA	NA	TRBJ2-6	TGTGCCAGCCGACCAGGGGTGGCTGGGGCCAACGTCCTGACTTTC	CASRPGVAGANVLTF
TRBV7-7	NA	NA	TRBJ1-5	TGTGCTAGCAGCCAAACGGACAGCCGGAAAAGCAATCAGCCCCAGCATTTT	CASSQTDSRKSNQPQHF
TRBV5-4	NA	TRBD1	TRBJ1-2	TGTGCCAGCAGCCACGGACAGGGCGATGGCTACACCTTC	CASSHGQGDGYTF
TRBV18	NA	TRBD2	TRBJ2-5	TGTGCCGGCTCACCGACTAGCGGGGAAGAGACCCAGTACTTC	CAGSPTSGEETQYF
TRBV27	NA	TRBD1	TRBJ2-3	TGTGCCAGCAGTTTTTACTCGACAGGGTGGGATACGCAGTATTTT	CASSFYSTGWDTQYF
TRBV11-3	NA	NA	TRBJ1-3	TGTGCCAGCAGCCGCGGCGAGGGAAACACCATATATTTT	CASSRGEGNTIYF
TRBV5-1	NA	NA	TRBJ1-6	TGCGCCAGCAGCTTTGGGACTCCACCCCTCCACTTT	CASSFGTPPLHF
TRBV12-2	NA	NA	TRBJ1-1	TGTGCAAGTCGCTTAGCGTCCCCGGGGGGTAGTGCTTTCTTT	CASRLASPGGSAFF
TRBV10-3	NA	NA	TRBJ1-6	TGTGCCATCAGTGAGTCGAGACAGGAAAATAATTCACCCCTCCACTTT	CAISESRQENNSPLHF
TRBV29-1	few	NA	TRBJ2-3	TGCAGCGTTGGGGGCGGCGGGGCAGATACGCAGTATTTT	CSVGGGGADTQYF
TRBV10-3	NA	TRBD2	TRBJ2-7	TGTGCCATCAGTGATTCCAGCGGGGGGGCCGTTTTTGCCGAGCAGTACTTC	CAISDSSGGAVFAEQYF
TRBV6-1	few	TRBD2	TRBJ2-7	TGTGCCAGCATCCCCAGCGCTAGCGGGGGGGACGAGCAGTACTTC	CASIPSASGGDEQYF
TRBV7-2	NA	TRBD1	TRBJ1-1	TGTGCCAGCAGCCCTACACCGGGACAGGCTTATGAAGCTTTCTTT	CASSPTPGQAYEAFF
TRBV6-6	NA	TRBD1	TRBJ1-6	TGTGCCAGTCACACCCCGGGACAGTATAATTCACCCCTCCACTTT	CASHTPGQYNSPLHF
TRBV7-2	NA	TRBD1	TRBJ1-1	TGTGCCAGCAGCTTATCAGGGGGAGCGGGAGACACTGAAGCTTTCTTT	CASSLSGGAGDTEAFF
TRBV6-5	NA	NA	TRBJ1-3	TGTGCCAGCAGTTCAACACAGGGATACGGTGGAAACACCATATATTTT	CASSSTQGYGGNTIYF
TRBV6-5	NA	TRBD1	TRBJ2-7	TGTGCCAGCAGTTACGCTACAGGGGACGAGCAGTACTTC	CASSYATGDEQYF
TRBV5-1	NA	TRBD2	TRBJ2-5	TGCGCCAGCAGCTGGCGACTAGCGGGGGAAGAGACCCAGTACTTC	CASSWRLAGEETQYF
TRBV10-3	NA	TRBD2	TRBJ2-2	TGTGCCATCCGAGCGGGGGAGAACACCGGGGAGCTGTTTTTT	CAIRAGENTGELFF
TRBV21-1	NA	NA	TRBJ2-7	TGTGCCAGCAGCAAGGCAAAAACAGCAATACTTAACTGTAACTACGAGCAGTACTTC	CASSKAKTAILNCNYEQYF
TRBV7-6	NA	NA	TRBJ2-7	TGTGCCAGCCCCCACGGTTACGAGCAGTACTTC	CASPHGYEQYF
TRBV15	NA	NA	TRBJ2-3	TGTGCCACCAGCAGGGGGCCCTCGGCCGGGGATACGCAGTATTTT	CATSRGPSAGDTQYF
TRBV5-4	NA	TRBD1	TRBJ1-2	TGTGCCAGCAGCTGGGACAGGGTTTTTTATGGCTACACCTTC	CASSWDRVFYGYTF
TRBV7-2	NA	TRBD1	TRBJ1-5	TGTGCCAGCAGCAGCGGACAGGTTCAGCCCCAGCATTTT	CASSSGQVQPQHF
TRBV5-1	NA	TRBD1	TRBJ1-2	TGCGCCAGCAGCCCCGGTCCGACAGGGAGCAACTATGGCTACACCTTC	CASSPGPTGSNYGYTF
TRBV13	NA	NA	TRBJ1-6	TGTGCCAGCAGCTTAGGGGTACTCACAGGGTCGAATTCACCCCTCCACTTT	CASSLGVLTGSNSPLHF
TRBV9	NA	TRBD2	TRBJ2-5	TGTGCCAGCAGCCCCAAGGTGGCGGGGGGAGAGACCCAGTACTTC	CASSPKVAGGETQYF
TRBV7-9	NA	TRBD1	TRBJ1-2	TGTGCCAGCAGCTCTGACAGGGGAGCCTATGGCTACACCTTC	CASSSDRGAYGYTF
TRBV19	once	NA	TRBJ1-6	TGTGCCAGTAGTATGCGGGGTGGGGGTTCACCCCTCCACTTT	CASSMRGGGSPLHF
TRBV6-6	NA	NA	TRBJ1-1	TGTGCCAGCAGCCGTCGGGGGGTGGACACTGAAGCTTTCTTT	CASSRRGVDTEAFF
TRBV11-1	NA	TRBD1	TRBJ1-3	TGTGCCAGCAGCTTAGACTTGAGAGGGACAGGGGGTATGACCATATATTTT	CASSLDLRGTGGMTIYF
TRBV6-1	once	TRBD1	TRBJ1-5	TGTGCCAGCAGTGAAGGGCCCCGGGGACAGGGTAGTCAGCCCCAGCATTTT	CASSEGPRGQGSQPQHF
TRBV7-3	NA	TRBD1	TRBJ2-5	TGTGCCAGCAGCTTACAGGGGCAGGGGGCGGGAGAGACCCAGTACTTC	CASSLQGQGAGETQYF
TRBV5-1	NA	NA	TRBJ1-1	TGCGCCAGCAGCTTGAGGTCCTTTGGACAGCCGAACACTGAAGCTTTCTTT	CASSLRSFGQPNTEAFF
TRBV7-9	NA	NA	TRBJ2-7	TGTGCCAGCAGCTTAGACGACGGAGCCTACGAGCAGTACTTC	CASSLDDGAYEQYF
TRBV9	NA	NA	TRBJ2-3	TGTGCCAGCAGCGTAGCTCAAGCAGGGGCGGGCACAGATACGCAGTATTTT	CASSVAQAGAGTDTQYF
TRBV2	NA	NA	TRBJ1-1	TGTGCCAGCATGGGGAGGCAGGGAGACACTGAAGCTTTCTTT	CASMGRQGDTEAFF
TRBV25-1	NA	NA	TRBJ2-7	TGTGCCAGCAGCGAGGGCTACGAGCAGTACTTC	CASSEGYEQYF
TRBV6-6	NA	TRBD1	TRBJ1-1	TGTGCCAGCAGACTAATACAGGGGCCGAACACTGAAGCTTTCTTT	CASRLIQGPNTEAFF
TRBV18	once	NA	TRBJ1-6	TGTGCCAGCAACGACGCCGGGAACCGTAATTCACCCCTCCACTTT	CASNDAGNRNSPLHF
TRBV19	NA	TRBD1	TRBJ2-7	TGTGCCAGTAGTATAGTCCGGACAGGGGCGGACGAGCAGTACTTC	CASSIVRTGADEQYF
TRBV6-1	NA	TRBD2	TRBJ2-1	TGTGCCAGCAGTGACTTTGGGACTAGCTTATCGGTGTTCTTC	CASSDFGTSLSVFF
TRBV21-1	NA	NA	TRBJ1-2	TGTGCCAGCAGCACTACAGGGGCGACTAACTATGGCTACACCTTC	CASSTTGATNYGYTF
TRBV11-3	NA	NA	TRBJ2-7	TGTGCCAGCAGCCGGGACAATCCCTACGAGCAGTACTTC	CASSRDNPYEQYF
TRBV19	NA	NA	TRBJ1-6	TGTGCCAGTAGTATGGGGGGACCCCTCCACTTT	CASSMGGPLHF
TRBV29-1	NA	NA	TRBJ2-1	TGCAGCGTTGAACGGGAAAGCGCCTACAATGAGCAGTTCTTC	CSVERESAYNEQFF
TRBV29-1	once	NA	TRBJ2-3	TGCAGCGTTGATGTCGGGTTTAGCACAGATACGCAGTATTTT	CSVDVGFSTDTQYF
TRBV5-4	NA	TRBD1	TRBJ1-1	TGTGCCAGCAGCTTGGCCGGGACAGGGAACACTGAAGCTTTCTTT	CASSLAGTGNTEAFF
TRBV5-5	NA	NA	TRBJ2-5	TGTGCCAGCAGTTCTAGACTAGTAGGTGAGACCCAGTACTTC	CASSSRLVGETQYF
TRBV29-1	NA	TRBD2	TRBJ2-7	TGCAGCGCTAGCGGCCCGATAGAGCAGTACTTC	CSASGPIEQYF
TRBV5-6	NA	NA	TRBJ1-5	TGTGCCAGCAGCCTGAGGGGGGGGTTAAAACAGCCCCAGCATTTT	CASSLRGGLKQPQHF
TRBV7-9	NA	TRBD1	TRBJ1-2	TGTGCCAGCAGCTCCTTGGGGACAGGGGCGGGCTACACCTTC	CASSSLGTGAGYTF
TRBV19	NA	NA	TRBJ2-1	TGTGCCAGTAGTATAGGAGGCGGACTAACATACAATGAGCAGTTCTTC	CASSIGGGLTYNEQFF
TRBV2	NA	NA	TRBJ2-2	TGTGCCAGCAGGAAGGAGTACACCGGGGAGCTGTTTTTT	CASRKEYTGELFF
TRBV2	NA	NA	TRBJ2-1	TGTGCCAGCAGCCCAGTCTCCTACAATGAGCAGTTCTTC	CASSPVSYNEQFF